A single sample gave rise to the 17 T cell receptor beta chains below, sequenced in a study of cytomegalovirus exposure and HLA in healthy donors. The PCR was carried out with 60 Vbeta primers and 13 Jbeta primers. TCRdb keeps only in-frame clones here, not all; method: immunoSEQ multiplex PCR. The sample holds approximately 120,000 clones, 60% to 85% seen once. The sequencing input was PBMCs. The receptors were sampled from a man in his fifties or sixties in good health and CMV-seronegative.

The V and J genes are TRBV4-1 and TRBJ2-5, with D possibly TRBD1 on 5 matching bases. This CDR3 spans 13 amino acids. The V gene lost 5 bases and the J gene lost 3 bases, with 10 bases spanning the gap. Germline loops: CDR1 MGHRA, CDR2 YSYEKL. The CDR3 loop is CASSAGIEETQYF. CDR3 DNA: TGCGCCAGCAGCGCAGGGATTGAAGAGACCCAGTACTTC.

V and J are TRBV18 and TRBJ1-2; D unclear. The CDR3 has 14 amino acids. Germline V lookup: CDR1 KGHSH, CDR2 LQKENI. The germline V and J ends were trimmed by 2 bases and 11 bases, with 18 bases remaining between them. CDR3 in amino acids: CASSPSGIQWVYTF. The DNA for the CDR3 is TGTGCCAGCTCACCATCAGGCATACAATGGGTATACACCTTC.

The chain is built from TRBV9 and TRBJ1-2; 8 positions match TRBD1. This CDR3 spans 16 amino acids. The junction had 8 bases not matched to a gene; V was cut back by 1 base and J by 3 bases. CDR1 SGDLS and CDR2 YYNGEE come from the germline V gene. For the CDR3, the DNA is TGTGCCAGCAGCGTAACCTCCAGGGGACAGGACTATGGCTACACCTTC. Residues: CASSVTSRGQDYGYTF.

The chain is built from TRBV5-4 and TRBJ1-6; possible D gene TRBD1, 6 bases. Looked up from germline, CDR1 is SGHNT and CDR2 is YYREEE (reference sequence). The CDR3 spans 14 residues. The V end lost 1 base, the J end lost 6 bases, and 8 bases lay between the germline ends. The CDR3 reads CASSLTGLNSPLHF. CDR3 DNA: TGTGCCAGCAGCTTGACAGGGCTTAATTCACCCCTCCACTTT.

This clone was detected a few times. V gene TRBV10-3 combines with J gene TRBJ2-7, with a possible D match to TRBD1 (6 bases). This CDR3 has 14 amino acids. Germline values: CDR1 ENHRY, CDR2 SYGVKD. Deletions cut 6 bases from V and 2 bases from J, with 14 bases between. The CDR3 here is CAIRRTDSPYEQYF. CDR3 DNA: TGTGCCATCAGAAGGACAGACAGCCCCTACGAGCAGTACTTC.

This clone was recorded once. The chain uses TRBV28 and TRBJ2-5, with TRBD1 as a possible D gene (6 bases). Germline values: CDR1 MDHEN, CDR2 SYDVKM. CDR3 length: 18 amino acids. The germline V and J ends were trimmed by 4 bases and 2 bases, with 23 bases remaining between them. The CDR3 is CASSSHSLPGHLQETQYF. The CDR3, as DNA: TGTGCCAGCAGTTCGCATTCCCTACCGGGACACCTACAAGAGACCCAGTACTTC.

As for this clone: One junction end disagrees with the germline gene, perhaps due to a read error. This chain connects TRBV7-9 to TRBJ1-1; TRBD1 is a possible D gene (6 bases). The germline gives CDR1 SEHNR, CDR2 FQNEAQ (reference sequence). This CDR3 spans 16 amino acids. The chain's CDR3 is CSSSFLTGGMNTEAFF. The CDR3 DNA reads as TGTTCCAGCAGCTTTTTGACAGGCGGCATGAACACTGAAGCTTTCTTT. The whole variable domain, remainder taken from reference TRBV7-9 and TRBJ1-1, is DTGVSQNPRHKITKRGQNVTFRCDPISEHNRLYWYRQTLGQGPEFLTYFQNEAQLEKSRLLSDRFSAERPKGSFSTLEIQRTEQGDSAMYLCSSSFLTGGMNTEAFFGQGTRLTVV.

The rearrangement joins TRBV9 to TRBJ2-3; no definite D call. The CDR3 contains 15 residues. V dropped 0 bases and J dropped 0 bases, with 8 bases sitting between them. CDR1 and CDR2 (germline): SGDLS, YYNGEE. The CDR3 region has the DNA TGTGCCAGCAGCGTAGACCAGGTGAGCACAGATACGCAGTATTTT. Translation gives CASSVDQVSTDTQYF. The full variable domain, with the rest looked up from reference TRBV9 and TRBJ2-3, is DSGVTQTPKHLITATGQRVTLRCSPRSGDLSVYWYQQSLDQGLQFLIQYYNGEERAKGNILERFSAQQFPDLHSELNLSSLELGDSALYFCASSVDQVSTDTQYFGPGTRLTVL.

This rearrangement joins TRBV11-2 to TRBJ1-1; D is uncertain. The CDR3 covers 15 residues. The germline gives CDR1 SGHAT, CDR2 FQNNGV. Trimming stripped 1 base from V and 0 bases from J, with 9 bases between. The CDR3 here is CASSLGQILNTEAFF. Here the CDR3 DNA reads TGTGCCAGCAGCTTAGGGCAGATTCTGAACACTGAAGCTTTCTTT.

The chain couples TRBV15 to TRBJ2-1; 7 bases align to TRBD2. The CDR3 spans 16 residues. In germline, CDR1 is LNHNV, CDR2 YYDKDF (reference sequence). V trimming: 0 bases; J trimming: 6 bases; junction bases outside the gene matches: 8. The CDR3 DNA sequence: TGTGCCACCAGCAGAGATCTGTACGGGGGGACCAATGAGCAGTTCTTC. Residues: CATSRDLYGGTNEQFF.

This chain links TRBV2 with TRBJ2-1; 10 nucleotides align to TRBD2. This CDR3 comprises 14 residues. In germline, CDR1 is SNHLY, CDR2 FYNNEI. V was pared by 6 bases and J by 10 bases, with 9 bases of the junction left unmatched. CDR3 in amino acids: CASRRAGGGPEQFF. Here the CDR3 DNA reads TGTGCCAGCAGGAGAGCGGGGGGGGGACCCGAGCAGTTCTTC.

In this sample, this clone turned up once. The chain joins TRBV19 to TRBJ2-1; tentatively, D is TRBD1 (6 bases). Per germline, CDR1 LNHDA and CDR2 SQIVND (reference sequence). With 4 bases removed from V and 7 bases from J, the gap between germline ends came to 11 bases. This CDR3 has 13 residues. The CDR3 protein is CASSNRDTNEQFF. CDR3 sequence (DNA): TGTGCCAGTAGTAACCGGGACACTAATGAGCAGTTCTTC. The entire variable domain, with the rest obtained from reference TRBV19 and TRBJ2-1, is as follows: DGGITQSPKYLFRKEGQNVTLSCEQNLNHDAMYWYRQDPGQGLRLIYYSQIVNDFQKGDIAEGYSVSREKKESFPLTVTSAQKNPTAFYLCASSNRDTNEQFFGPGTRLTVL.

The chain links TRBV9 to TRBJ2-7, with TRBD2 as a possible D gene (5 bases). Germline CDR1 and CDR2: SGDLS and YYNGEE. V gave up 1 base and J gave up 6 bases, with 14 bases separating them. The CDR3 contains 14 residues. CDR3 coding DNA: TGTGCCAGCAGCGTAACGGTCAGCGCGGGCGAGCAGTACTTC. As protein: CASSVTVSAGEQYF.

CDR3 nucleotide sequence: TGTGCCAGCAGGACAGGGGTTAACACCATATATTTT. Protein sequence: CASRTGVNTIYF. The V gene is TRBV6-5, the J gene TRBJ1-3; 8 bases agree with TRBD1. The ends lost 6 bases at V and 7 bases at J; junction bases unmatched: 2. CDR3 length: 12 amino acids. From germline, CDR1 is MNHEY and CDR2 SVGAGI.

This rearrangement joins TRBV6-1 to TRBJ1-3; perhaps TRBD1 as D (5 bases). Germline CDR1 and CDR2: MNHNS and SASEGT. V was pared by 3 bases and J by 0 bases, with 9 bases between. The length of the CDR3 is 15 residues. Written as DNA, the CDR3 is TGTGCCAGCAGTGATAACAGGAGCTCTGGAAACACCATATATTTT. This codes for CASSDNRSSGNTIYF.

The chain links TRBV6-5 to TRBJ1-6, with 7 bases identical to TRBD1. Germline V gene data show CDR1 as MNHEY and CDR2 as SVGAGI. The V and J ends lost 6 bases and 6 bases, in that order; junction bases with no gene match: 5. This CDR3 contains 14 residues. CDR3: CASSHRDSNSPLHF. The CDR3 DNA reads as TGTGCCAGCAGCCACCGGGACAGTAATTCACCCCTCCACTTT.

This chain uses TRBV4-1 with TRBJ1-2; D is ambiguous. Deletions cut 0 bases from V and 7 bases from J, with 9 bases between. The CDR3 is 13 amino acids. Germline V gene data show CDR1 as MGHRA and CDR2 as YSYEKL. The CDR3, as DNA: TGCGCCAGCAGCCAAGATCCAGAGGCTGGCTACACCTTC. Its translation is CASSQDPEAGYTF.